Listed here are 19 T cell receptor beta chains from one sample, sequenced in a study of blood T cells in healthy people across ages. Combining a sample-barcoded 5' primer with a J-beta primer mix, a second PCR ran for about 6 to 12 cycles. TCRdb reanalysed the 5' RACE reads using MiXCR and keeps one entry per CDR3 protein. The sample has about 670,000 distinct CDR3 sequences, 40% to 50% seen once. Specimen: blood. The receptors shown here come from a man aged 80 or over in good health.

The sample holds many counts of this clonotype. V and J are TRBV6-1 and TRBJ2-6, with no clear D. The CDR3 totals 15 residues. Germline loops: CDR1 MNHNS, CDR2 SASEGT. V lost 1 base to trimming and J lost 0 bases, with 4 bases between them. The CDR3 protein is CASSEELSGANVLTF. The CDR3 nucleotides are TGTGCCAGCAGTGAAGAGCTCTCTGGGGCCAACGTCCTGACTTTC.

The chain joins TRBV9 to TRBJ2-5, with D tentatively TRBD1 (6 bases). This CDR3 is built from 14 residues. CDR1 is SGDLS, CDR2 YYNGEE, per germline. Trimming shortened V by 4 bases and J by 5 bases, and 15 bases separated the two germline ends. CDR3 region: CASSPRTAGETQYF. Written as DNA, the CDR3 is TGTGCCAGCAGCCCCCGGACAGCAGGGGAGACCCAGTACTTC.

The chain couples TRBV4-3 to TRBJ1-5; D call uncertain. V was shortened by 3 bases and J by 4 bases, with 10 bases between the two germline ends. Germline V gene lookup returns CDR1 LGHNA and CDR2 YSLEER. There are 14 residues in the CDR3. This CDR3 reads CASSQELRNQPQHF. CDR3 DNA: TGCGCCAGCAGCCAGGAACTAAGGAATCAGCCCCAGCATTTT.

This clonotype was seen more than once but under ten times. The gene calls are TRBV7-2 and TRBJ2-1, with 7 positions matching TRBD1. The trim removed 5 bases at V and 5 bases at J, leaving 9 bases unmatched. Germline V CDR1 and CDR2: SGHTA, FQGNSA. The CDR3 spans 15 residues. The CDR3 DNA follows: TGTGCCAGCAGCCTCTCGACAGGGAAGCACAATGAGCAGTTCTTC. This encodes CASSLSTGKHNEQFF.

This clonotype showed up many times. The chain employs TRBV29-1 and TRBJ2-7, with TRBD1 matching 8 bases. Germline CDR1 is SQVTM and CDR2 is ANQGSEA. J lost 2 bases, V lost 1 base, and 7 bases had no gene match. This CDR3 spans 15 amino acids. The CDR3 loop is CSVEAEDRDAYEQYF. The CDR3 region has the DNA TGCAGCGTTGAAGCGGAGGACAGGGATGCCTACGAGCAGTACTTC.

The V call is TRBV20-1, the J call TRBJ2-1; D is tentatively TRBD1 or TRBD2 (6 bases each). The J call may not be correct, given that the DNA end is closer to TRBJ2-7. Per germline, CDR1 DFQATT and CDR2 SNEGSKA (reference sequence). The CDR3 runs to 16 residues. The CDR3 coding sequence is TGCAGTGCTAGAGATCGGGGGCTCACAAATTACAATGAGCAGTACTTC. As protein: CSARDRGLTNYNEQYF.

As concerns this clonotype: The junction and the germline gene differ at one end; a read error may be behind it. The chain employs TRBV29-1 and TRBJ1-2, with 9 nucleotides matching TRBD1. The CDR3 has 14 amino acids. Germline CDR1 and CDR2: SQVTM and ANQGSEA. CDR3 amino acids: CSAEARGQGRGYTF. The CDR3 DNA reads TGCAGCGCTGAAGCCCGAGGACAGGGGAGAGGCTACACCTTC.

In its sample, this clonotype was seen a few times. The chain joins TRBV28 to TRBJ1-5; D is ambiguous. CDR3 length: 13 amino acids. Germline-derived CDR1 and CDR2 are MDHEN and SYDVKM. Deletions cut 5 bases from V and 7 bases from J, with 12 bases between. The CDR3 bases are TGTGCCAGCAGTGCCGGGGTCGAACAGCCCCAGCATTTT. Amino acid sequence: CASSAGVEQPQHF.

V gene TRBV28 combines with J gene TRBJ2-7; a weak D match, TRBD2 (5 bases). Trimming left V 4 bases short and J 7 bases short, with 17 bases between. This CDR3 region has 14 residues. The V gene's germline CDR1 is MDHEN and CDR2 SYDVKM. The CDR3 is CASSSPGRRGEQYF. In DNA, the CDR3 is TGTGCCAGCAGTTCCCCCGGGCGTCGGGGTGAGCAGTACTTC.

The chain has TRBV6-6 and TRBJ2-7; D is ambiguous. V lost 10 bases and J lost 7, with 26 bases in between. The CDR3 is 15 amino acids. From germline, CDR1 is MNHNY and CDR2 SVGAGI (reference sequence). In DNA form, the CDR3 reads TGTGCCACCGTATCGACGGAGAGCTCCTACAATGAGCAGTACTTC. Its protein product is CATVSTESSYNEQYF.

This clonotype was counted many times. The chain is built from TRBV10-2 and TRBJ2-5; 8 bases agree with TRBD2. V shed 6 bases, J shed 3 bases, and the junction held 3 bases outside the gene matches. Germline V gene data show CDR1 as WSHSY and CDR2 as SAAADI. CDR3 length: 13 amino acids. This CDR3 reads CASSTSGKETQYF. DNA of the CDR3: TGCGCCAGCAGCACTAGCGGAAAAGAGACCCAGTACTTC.

This clonotype was counted a few times. The chain uses TRBV20-1 and TRBJ2-7, with D uncertain. The CDR3 runs 12 residues. The germline V gene encodes CDR1 DFQATT and CDR2 SNEGSKA (reference sequence). V lost 0 bases and J lost 0, with 3 bases in between. CDR3 bases: TGCAGTGCTAGAGACCCCTCCTACGAGCAGTACTTC. Translation gives CSARDPSYEQYF.

This clonotype was recorded a few times. V is TRBV7-2 and J is TRBJ2-5, with no clear D. Germline V gene sequence: CDR1 SGHTA, CDR2 FQGNSA. There are 16 residues in the CDR3. V gave up 5 bases and J gave up 2 bases, with 18 bases separating them. The CDR3 spells CASSREPAELQETQYF. The CDR3 DNA reads as TGTGCCAGCAGCAGGGAACCAGCAGAGTTACAAGAGACCCAGTACTTC.

As for this clonotype: A much bigger clone sits one base away, suggesting this may be a read error. V usage is TRBV4-3 and J usage is TRBJ2-7, with unresolved D. CDR3 length: 15 amino acids. Germline assignment: CDR1 LGHNA and CDR2 YSLEER. The CDR3 reads CASSQERDKTYGQYF. CDR3 nucleotides: TGCGCCAGCAGCCAAGAAAGAGACAAAACCTACGGGCAGTACTTC.

Remarks on this clonotype: The junction and the germline gene differ at one end; a read error may be behind it. This chain links TRBV6-2 or TRBV6-3 with TRBJ2-3; TRBD2 might be the D (5 bases). CDR1 and CDR2 from the germline V gene are MNHEY and SVGEGT. This CDR3 spans 20 amino acids. The CDR3, as DNA: TGTACCAGCAGTTACTCGAATTTTCTGGGCGTACAGCGGAACACAGATACGCAGTATTTT. Amino acid sequence: CTSSYSNFLGVQRNTDTQYF.

The genes are TRBV6-1 and TRBJ1-6; D is undetermined. V was trimmed by 7 bases and J by 9 bases, leaving 16 bases between them. The CDR3 runs to 14 residues. The V gene's germline CDR1 is MNHNS and CDR2 SASEGT. This CDR3 is CASKEPSGSSPLHF. The CDR3 DNA follows: TGTGCCAGCAAAGAACCCTCGGGGAGTTCACCCCTCCACTTT.

The chain employs TRBV7-9 and TRBJ1-1; 12 bases fit TRBD1. The CDR3 has 17 amino acids. V shed 5 bases and J 2 bases; nucleotides not matched to a gene: 9. Germline V gene data show CDR1 as SEHNR and CDR2 as FQNEAQ (reference sequence). In DNA form, the CDR3 reads TGTGCCAGCAGCCCGAGGGACAGGGGGCGCATTAACACTGAAGCTTTCTTT. Translated, it gives CASSPRDRGRINTEAFF.

Regarding this clonotype: Here the CDR3 omits its conserved ending phenylalanine or tryptophan, so a read error is the likely source. The chain recombines TRBV27 with TRBJ1-2, with 7 positions matching TRBD1. V was clipped by 6 bases and J by 5 bases; unmatched bases: 15. Germline values: CDR1 MNHEY, CDR2 SMNVEV (reference sequence). The CDR3 spans 16 residues. The CDR3 reads CASSRNRDRASYGYTL. CDR3 DNA: TGTGCCAGCAGCCGCAACCGGGACAGAGCTTCATATGGCTACACCTTA.

The chain combines TRBV7-9 with TRBJ2-5, with a tentative D call TRBD2 (7 bases). V gave up 5 bases and J gave up 5 bases, with 21 bases separating them. Germline lookup yields CDR1 SEHNR and CDR2 FQNEAQ (reference sequence). The CDR3 extends over 16 amino acids. The CDR3 region is CASSALGAGAVETQYF. In DNA, the CDR3 is TGTGCCAGCAGCGCCCTAGGGGCGGGGGCGGTGGAGACCCAGTACTTC.